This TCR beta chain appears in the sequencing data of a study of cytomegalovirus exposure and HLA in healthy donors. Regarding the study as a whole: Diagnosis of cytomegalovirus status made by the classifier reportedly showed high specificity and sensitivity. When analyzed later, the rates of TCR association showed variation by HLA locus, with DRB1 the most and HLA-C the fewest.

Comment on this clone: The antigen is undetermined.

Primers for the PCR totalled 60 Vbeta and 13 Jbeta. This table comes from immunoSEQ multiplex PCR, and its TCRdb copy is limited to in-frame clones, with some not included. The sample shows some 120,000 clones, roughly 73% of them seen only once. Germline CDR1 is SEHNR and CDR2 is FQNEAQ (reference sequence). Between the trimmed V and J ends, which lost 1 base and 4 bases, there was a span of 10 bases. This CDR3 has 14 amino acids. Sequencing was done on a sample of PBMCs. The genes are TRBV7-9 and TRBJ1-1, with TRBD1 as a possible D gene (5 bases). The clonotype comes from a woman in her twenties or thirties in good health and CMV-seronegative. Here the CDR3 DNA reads TGTGCCAGCAGCTTAGACCAGGGATCCACTGAAGCTTTCTTT. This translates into CASSLDQGSTEAFF.